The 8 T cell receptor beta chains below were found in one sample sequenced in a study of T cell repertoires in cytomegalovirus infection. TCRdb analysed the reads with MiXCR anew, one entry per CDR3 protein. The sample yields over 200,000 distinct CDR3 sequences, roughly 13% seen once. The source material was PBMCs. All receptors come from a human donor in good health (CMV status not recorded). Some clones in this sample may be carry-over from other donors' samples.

The DNA for the CDR3 is TGCGCCAGCAGCCTCCGGACAGGTTCCACAGATACGCAGTATTTT. As protein: CASSLRTGSTDTQYF. The rearrangement joins TRBV5-1 to TRBJ2-3, with TRBD1 matching over 7 bases. The CDR3 has 15 residues. The germline V gene encodes CDR1 SGHRS and CDR2 YFSETQ. The trim removed 4 bases at V and 2 bases at J, leaving 7 bases unmatched.

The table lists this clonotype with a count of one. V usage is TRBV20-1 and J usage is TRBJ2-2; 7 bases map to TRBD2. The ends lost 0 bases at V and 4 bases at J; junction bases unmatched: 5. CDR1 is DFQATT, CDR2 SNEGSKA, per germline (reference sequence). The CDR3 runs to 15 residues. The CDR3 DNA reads TGCAGTGCTAGAGACTATGGCGGGGGCACCGGGGAGCTGTTTTTT. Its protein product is CSARDYGGGTGELFF.

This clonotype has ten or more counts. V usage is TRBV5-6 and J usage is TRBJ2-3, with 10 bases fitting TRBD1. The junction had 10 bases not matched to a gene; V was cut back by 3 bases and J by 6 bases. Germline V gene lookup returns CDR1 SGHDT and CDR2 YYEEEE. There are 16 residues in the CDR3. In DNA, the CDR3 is TGTGCCAGCAGCTACCCACGGGACAGGGGATGGGATACGCAGTATTTT. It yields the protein CASSYPRDRGWDTQYF.

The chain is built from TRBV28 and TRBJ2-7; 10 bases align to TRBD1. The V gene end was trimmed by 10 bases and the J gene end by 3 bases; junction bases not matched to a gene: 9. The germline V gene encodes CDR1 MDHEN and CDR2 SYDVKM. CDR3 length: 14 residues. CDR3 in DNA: TGTGCCACAACGGGGGGACAGGGGTTCTACGAGCAGTACTTC. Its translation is CATTGGQGFYEQYF. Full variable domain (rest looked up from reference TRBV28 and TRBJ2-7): DVKVTQSSRYLVKRTGEKVFLECVQDMDHENMFWYRQDPGLGLRLIYFSYDVKMKEKGDIPEGYSVSREKKERFSLILESASTNQTSMYLCATTGGQGFYEQYFGPGTRLTVT.

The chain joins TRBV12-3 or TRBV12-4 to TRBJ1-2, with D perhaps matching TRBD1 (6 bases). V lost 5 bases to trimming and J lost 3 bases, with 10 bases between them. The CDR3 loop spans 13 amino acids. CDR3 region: CASSTGSDYGYTF. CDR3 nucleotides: TGTGCCAGCAGTACAGGGTCGGACTATGGCTACACCTTC.

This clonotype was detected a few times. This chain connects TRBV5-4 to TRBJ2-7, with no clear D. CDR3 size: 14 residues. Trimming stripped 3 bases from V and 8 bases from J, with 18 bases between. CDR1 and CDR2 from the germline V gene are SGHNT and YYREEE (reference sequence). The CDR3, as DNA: TGTGCCAGCAGCTCTGAGCTGACCCTGTTGCAGCAGTACTTC. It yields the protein CASSSELTLLQQYF.

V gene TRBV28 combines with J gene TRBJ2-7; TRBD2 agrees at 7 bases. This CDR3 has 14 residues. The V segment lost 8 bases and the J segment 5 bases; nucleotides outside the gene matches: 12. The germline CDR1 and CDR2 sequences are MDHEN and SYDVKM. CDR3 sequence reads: CASGQLSGNDEQYF. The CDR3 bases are TGTGCCAGCGGACAACTGAGCGGGAACGACGAGCAGTACTTC.

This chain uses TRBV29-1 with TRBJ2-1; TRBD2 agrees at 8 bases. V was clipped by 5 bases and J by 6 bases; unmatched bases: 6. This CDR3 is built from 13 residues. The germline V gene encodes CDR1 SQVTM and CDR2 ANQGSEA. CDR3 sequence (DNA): TGCAGCGTTTCTCCGGGACTAGGCAATGAGCAGTTCTTC. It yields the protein CSVSPGLGNEQFF.